Listed here are 27 T cell receptor beta chains from one sample, sequenced in a study of cytomegalovirus exposure and HLA in healthy donors. Measured with immunoSEQ multiplex PCR; TCRdb has only the in-frame clones, and not every one. The table has over 200,000 clones, 70% to 90% seen once. Sequenced material: PBMCs. These receptors were obtained from a woman aged 18 to 35 in good health and CMV-seronegative.

The gene calls are TRBV4-2 and TRBJ1-1, with D unclear. V lost 7 bases, J lost 1 base, and 13 bases lay in between. This CDR3 region has 14 residues. Per the germline V gene, CDR1 is LGHNA and CDR2 is YNFKEQ. The CDR3 DNA sequence: TGTGCCAGCAAGGACTCTGGTTCGAACACTGAAGCTTTCTTT. This gives the protein CASKDSGSNTEAFF.

This sequence joins TRBV4-1 and TRBJ2-1; D might be TRBD2 (5 bases). The CDR3 has 13 amino acids. Germline lookup yields CDR1 MGHRA and CDR2 YSYEKL. The ends were cut back, 3 bases at V and 5 bases at J, with 8 bases in the middle. The CDR3 here is CASSHFSDNEQFF. CDR3 bases: TGCGCCAGCAGCCACTTTAGCGACAATGAGCAGTTCTTC.

This CDR3 reads CAWDKGSGSYNEQFF. In nucleotides, the CDR3 is TGTGCCTGGGACAAGGGGAGCGGGAGTTACAATGAGCAGTTCTTC. V gene TRBV30 combines with J gene TRBJ2-1, with 8 bases aligning to TRBD2. Looked up from germline, CDR1 is GTSNPN and CDR2 is SVGIG (reference sequence). The trim removed 5 bases at V and 4 bases at J, leaving 10 bases unmatched. The CDR3 has 15 residues.

For the CDR3, the DNA is TGTGCCAGCAGCTTTGACTATAACACCGGGGAGCTGTTTTTT. Protein sequence: CASSFDYNTGELFF. The genes are TRBV5-6 and TRBJ2-2; possibly TRBD2 for D (5 bases). Germline V gene data show CDR1 as SGHDT and CDR2 as YYEEEE. The germline V and J ends were trimmed by 2 bases and 2 bases, with 7 bases remaining between them. This CDR3 has 14 residues.

The gene calls are TRBV7-2 and TRBJ1-1; D ambiguous. With 5 bases removed from V and 4 bases from J, the gap between germline ends came to 11 bases. This CDR3 contains 13 residues. Germline CDR1 is SGHTA and CDR2 is FQGNSA. CDR3 nucleotide sequence: TGTGCCAGCAGCAGCCGTTGGAGCACTGAAGCTTTCTTT. It translates to CASSSRWSTEAFF.

V gene TRBV30 combines with J gene TRBJ2-5; possibly TRBD2 for D (5 bases). V shed 4 bases and J shed 9 bases, with 18 bases lying between them. This CDR3 contains 13 residues. Germline V CDR1 and CDR2: GTSNPN, SVGIG (reference sequence). In DNA form, the CDR3 reads TGTGCCTGGATTCTCCCGGGTGGAGGTTCCCAGTACTTC. This codes for CAWILPGGGSQYF.

This rearrangement joins TRBV7-9 to TRBJ1-1; D unclear. The V and J ends lost 2 bases and 4 bases respectively, with 8 bases between them. CDR1 and CDR2 from the germline V gene are SEHNR and FQNEAQ (reference sequence). The CDR3 is made up of 13 amino acids. CDR3 nucleotides: TGTGCCAGCAGCTTAAGTTCCGGCACTGAAGCTTTCTTT. Translating gives CASSLSSGTEAFF.

J is TRBJ1-5 and V is TRBV28; no reliable D call. V was clipped by 5 bases and J by 3 bases, with 8 bases between them. There are 13 residues in the CDR3. Germline CDR1 reads MDHEN; CDR2 reads SYDVKM. The CDR3 spells CASSPSNNQPQHF. CDR3 nucleotides: TGTGCCAGCAGTCCATCCAACAATCAGCCCCAGCATTTT.

The J gene is TRBJ2-3, the V gene TRBV19; possible D gene TRBD1, 6 bases. The CDR3 totals 15 residues. The V end lost 3 bases, the J end lost 4 bases, and 14 bases lay between the germline ends. Germline V gene data show CDR1 as LNHDA and CDR2 as SQIVND (reference sequence). In DNA, the CDR3 is TGTGCCAGTAGTATCAAAAGGGGGAGAGCAGATACGCAGTATTTT. Translated: CASSIKRGRADTQYF.

This rearrangement joins TRBV9 to TRBJ2-3, with a tentative D call TRBD2 (6 bases). V was clipped by 0 bases and J by 2 bases, with 10 bases between them. This CDR3 has 15 residues. From germline, CDR1 is SGDLS and CDR2 YYNGEE. In DNA form, the CDR3 reads TGTGCCAGCAGCGTAGTGGGCGGGGCCACAGATACGCAGTATTTT. Translation: CASSVVGGATDTQYF.

This chain joins TRBV11-3 and TRBJ1-1, with D perhaps TRBD1 (6 bases). This CDR3 has 14 amino acids. Germline loops: CDR1 SGHNT, CDR2 YENEEA. Trimming cost V 5 bases and J 0 bases, with 10 bases left between them. The DNA for the CDR3 is TGTGCCAGCAGCCGGACAGCCCTGAACACTGAAGCTTTCTTT. It is translated as CASSRTALNTEAFF.

The J gene is TRBJ1-4, the V gene TRBV28, with D unresolved. The germline V gene encodes CDR1 MDHEN and CDR2 SYDVKM. This CDR3 has 15 amino acids. V was clipped by 3 bases and J by 6 bases, with 14 bases between them. The CDR3 is CASSFARSTHEKLFF. In nucleotides, the CDR3 is TGTGCCAGCAGTTTCGCTCGATCGACACATGAAAAACTGTTTTTT. Looking up the rest from reference TRBV28 and TRBJ1-4 gives the full variable domain: DVKVTQSSRYLVKRTGEKVFLECVQDMDHENMFWYRQDPGLGLRLIYFSYDVKMKEKGDIPEGYSVSREKKERFSLILESASTNQTSMYLCASSFARSTHEKLFFGSGTQLSVL.

This clone has only one observation. This chain links TRBV15 with TRBJ2-7; a possible D gene is TRBD1 (6 bases). The V end was cut by 3 bases, the J end by 2 bases, with 11 bases between. The CDR3 loop spans 14 amino acids. CDR1 and CDR2 from the germline V gene are LNHNV and YYDKDF (reference sequence). The CDR3 DNA follows: TGTGCCACCAGCAGGCCGGACAGCCCCTACGAGCAGTACTTC. Its protein is CATSRPDSPYEQYF.

The rearrangement uses TRBV2 and TRBJ2-1, with a possible D match to TRBD2 (6 bases). The CDR3 runs to 15 residues. With 1 base removed from V and 7 bases from J, the gap between germline ends came to 14 bases. The germline V gene has CDR1 SNHLY and CDR2 FYNNEI. DNA for the CDR3: TGTGCCAGCAGTGAAGGTGGCGGGAACTTTAATGAGCAGTTCTTC. It encodes CASSEGGGNFNEQFF.

This chain links TRBV6-5 with TRBJ1-2, with D tentatively TRBD1 (5 bases). This CDR3 region has 14 residues. Trimming removed 7 bases from V and 6 bases from J, with 18 bases in between. Germline V gene data show CDR1 as MNHEY and CDR2 as SVGAGI. DNA of the CDR3: TGTGCCAGCATGGCCGACAGCGCAGTAGATGGCTACACCTTC. Its translation: CASMADSAVDGYTF.

This chain connects TRBV28 to TRBJ2-3; D might be TRBD2 (7 bases). V lost 3 bases and J 1 base, leaving 11 bases between the germline ends. The CDR3 has 15 amino acids. Looked up from germline, CDR1 is MDHEN and CDR2 is SYDVKM. The CDR3 region is CASSFRGAGTDTQYF. The CDR3 bases are TGTGCCAGCAGTTTCCGGGGGGCTGGCACAGATACGCAGTATTTT.

The chain employs TRBV16 and TRBJ2-2; weak D call: TRBD1 (5 bases). The V end lost 4 bases, the J end lost 5 bases, and 14 bases lay between the germline ends. The length of the CDR3 is 15 residues. Germline values: CDR1 KGHSY, CDR2 FQNENV. This CDR3 reads CASSLQAGKTGELFF. DNA of the CDR3: TGTGCCAGCAGCCTACAGGCAGGGAAGACCGGGGAGCTGTTTTTT.

The chain uses TRBV23-1 and TRBJ1-5; the D is unclear. TRBV23-1 is an open reading frame, and its role is uncertain. V gave up 8 bases and J gave up 4 bases, with 15 bases separating them. CDR3 length: 14 residues. CDR3 DNA: TGCGCCAGCGATTCGGATGGAGCGAATCAGCCCCAGCATTTT. Its translation is CASDSDGANQPQHF.

The V gene is TRBV27, the J gene TRBJ2-1; 7 bases fit TRBD2. Germline V lookup: CDR1 MNHEY, CDR2 SMNVEV (reference sequence). J was trimmed by 0 bases and V by 6 bases; bases with no gene match: 2. This CDR3 has 14 residues. CDR3 in amino acids: CASRGGSSYNEQFF. CDR3 sequence (DNA): TGTGCCAGCAGAGGCGGGAGCTCCTACAATGAGCAGTTCTTC.

This clone was observed once. The chain carries TRBV19 and TRBJ2-1, with TRBD1 matching over 11 bases. This CDR3 has 14 amino acids. V dropped 5 bases and J dropped 6; count of bases not matched to a gene: 3. The germline V gene encodes CDR1 LNHDA and CDR2 SQIVND (reference sequence). The CDR3 region is CASSLGTGGNEQFF. The CDR3 bases are TGTGCCAGTAGTCTGGGGACAGGGGGCAATGAGCAGTTCTTC.

This clone was picked up one time. The chain combines TRBV4-2 with TRBJ1-1; no definite D call. V lost 1 base and J 4 bases, leaving 13 bases between the germline ends. The CDR3 totals 15 residues. The germline CDR1 and CDR2 sequences are LGHNA and YNFKEQ. In nucleotides, the CDR3 is TGTGCCAGCAGCCAAGTAGTCGGGGAGGGCACTGAAGCTTTCTTT. Its translation: CASSQVVGEGTEAFF.

The V gene is TRBV5-1, the J gene TRBJ1-2; 11 bases are shared with TRBD1. The germline V gene has CDR1 SGHRS and CDR2 YFSETQ. The CDR3 length is 15 residues. V shed 0 bases and J 8 bases; nucleotides not matched to a gene: 6. The CDR3 spells CASSLDGQGAAGYTF. The CDR3 DNA follows: TGCGCCAGCAGCTTGGATGGACAGGGGGCGGCAGGCTACACCTTC.

The J gene is TRBJ2-7, the V gene TRBV21-1; TRBD2 is taken as the D call from the table, unchecked against the DNA. TRBV21-1 is designated a pseudogene. The CDR3 length is 17 residues. The CDR3: CASSKVPAGGPGGWQYF. Written as DNA, the CDR3 is TGTGCCAGCAGCAAAGTTCCAGCGGGAGGGCCGGGAGGGTGGCAGTACTTC.

Comments on this clone: One end of the junction varies from germline; a read error may be responsible. The rearrangement uses TRBV20-1 and TRBJ1-1; maybe TRBD1 (5 bases). This CDR3 comprises 11 residues. Germline CDR1 DFQATT, CDR2 SNEGSKA (reference sequence). Here the CDR3 reads CSATSGPLNIF. DNA of the CDR3: TGCAGTGCTACGTCAGGGCCCCTTAATATTTTT.

This clone was picked up one time. This chain connects TRBV9 to TRBJ2-1, with TRBD2 identical over 7 bases. V lost 4 bases to trimming and J lost 10 bases; unmatched junction nucleotides: 8. CDR1 is SGDLS, CDR2 YYNGEE, per germline. This CDR3 is built from 13 residues. The CDR3 sequence is CASSSQLAREQFF. The CDR3 DNA reads TGTGCCAGCAGCTCACAACTAGCGAGGGAGCAGTTCTTC.

The J gene is TRBJ2-5, the V gene TRBV28; 12 nucleotides align to TRBD2. Losses at the gene ends were 6 bases for V and 5 bases for J; bases not matched to a gene: 7. There are 15 residues in the CDR3. Looked up from germline, CDR1 is MDHEN and CDR2 is SYDVKM. This CDR3 is CASSSLAGGLETQYF. The CDR3 DNA is TGTGCCAGCAGCAGCCTAGCGGGAGGGTTGGAGACCCAGTACTTC.

The chain has TRBV4-1 and TRBJ1-5; tentative D call: TRBD1 (5 bases). The CDR3 covers 15 residues. From germline, CDR1 is MGHRA and CDR2 YSYEKL. The ends were cut back, 4 bases at V and 9 bases at J, with 19 bases in the middle. CDR3 loop: CASSPGGDWRAPQHF. Written as DNA, the CDR3 is TGCGCCAGCAGCCCCGGGGGGGACTGGAGAGCGCCCCAGCATTTT.